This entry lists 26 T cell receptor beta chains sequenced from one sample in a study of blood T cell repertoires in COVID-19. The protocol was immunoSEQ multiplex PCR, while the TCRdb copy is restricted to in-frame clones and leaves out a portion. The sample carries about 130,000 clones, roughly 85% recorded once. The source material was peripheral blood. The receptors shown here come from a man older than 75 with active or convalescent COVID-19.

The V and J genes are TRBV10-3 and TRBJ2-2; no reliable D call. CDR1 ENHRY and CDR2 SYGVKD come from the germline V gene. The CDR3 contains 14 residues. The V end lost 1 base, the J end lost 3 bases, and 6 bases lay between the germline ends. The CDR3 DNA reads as TGTGCCATCAGTGAGTATGAGGACACCGGGGAGCTGTTTTTT. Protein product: CAISEYEDTGELFF.

The CDR3 here is CASSLSPMGGTHGAEAFF. The CDR3, as DNA: TGTGCCAGCAGCTTAAGCCCCATGGGGGGAACCCACGGCGCTGAAGCTTTCTTT. This chain joins TRBV7-3 and TRBJ1-1; perhaps TRBD1 as D (5 bases). Germline loops: CDR1 SGHTA, CDR2 FQGTGA. The germline V and J ends were trimmed by 1 base and 6 bases, with 24 bases remaining between them. This CDR3 is 18 amino acids long.

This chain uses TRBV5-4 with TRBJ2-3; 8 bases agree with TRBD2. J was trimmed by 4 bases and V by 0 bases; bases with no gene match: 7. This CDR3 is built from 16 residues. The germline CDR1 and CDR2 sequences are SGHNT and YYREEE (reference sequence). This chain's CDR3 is CASSLARGRQPDTQYF. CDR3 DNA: TGTGCCAGCAGCTTGGCTCGCGGGAGGCAACCAGATACGCAGTATTTT.

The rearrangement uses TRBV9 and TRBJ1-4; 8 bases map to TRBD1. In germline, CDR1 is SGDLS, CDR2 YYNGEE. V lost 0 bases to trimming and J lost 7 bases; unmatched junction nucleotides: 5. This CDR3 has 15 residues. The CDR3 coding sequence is TGTGCCAGCAGCGTAGGGGGGACAGGTTTTGAAAAACTGTTTTTT. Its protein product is CASSVGGTGFEKLFF. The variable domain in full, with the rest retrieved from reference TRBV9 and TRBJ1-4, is DSGVTQTPKHLITATGQRVTLRCSPRSGDLSVYWYQQSLDQGLQFLIQYYNGEERAKGNILERFSAQQFPDLHSELNLSSLELGDSALYFCASSVGGTGFEKLFFGSGTQLSVL.

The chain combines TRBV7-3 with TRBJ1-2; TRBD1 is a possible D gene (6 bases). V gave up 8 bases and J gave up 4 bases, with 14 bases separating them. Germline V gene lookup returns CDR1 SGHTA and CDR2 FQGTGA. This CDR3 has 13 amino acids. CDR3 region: CASGTGTSYGYTF. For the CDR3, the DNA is TGTGCCAGCGGCACCGGGACAAGCTATGGCTACACCTTC.

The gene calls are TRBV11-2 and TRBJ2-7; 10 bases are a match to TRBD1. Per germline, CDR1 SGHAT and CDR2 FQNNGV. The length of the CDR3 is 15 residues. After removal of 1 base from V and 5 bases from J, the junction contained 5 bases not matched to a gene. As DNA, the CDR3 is TGTGCCAGCAGCTTAGGGGACAGGGGTTCGCACGAGCAGTACTTC. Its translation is CASSLGDRGSHEQYF.

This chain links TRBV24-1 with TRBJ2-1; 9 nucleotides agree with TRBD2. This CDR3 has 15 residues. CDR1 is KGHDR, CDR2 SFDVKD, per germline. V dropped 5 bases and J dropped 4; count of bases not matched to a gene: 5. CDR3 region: CATSAAGGMYNEQFF. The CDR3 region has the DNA TGTGCCACCAGTGCCGCGGGGGGGATGTACAATGAGCAGTTCTTC.

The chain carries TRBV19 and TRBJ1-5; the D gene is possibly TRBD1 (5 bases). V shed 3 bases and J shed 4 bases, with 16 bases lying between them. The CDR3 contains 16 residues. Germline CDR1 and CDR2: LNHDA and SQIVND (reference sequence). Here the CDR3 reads CASSMSIGGGNQPQHF. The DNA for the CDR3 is TGTGCCAGTAGTATGTCGATCGGTGGGGGGAATCAGCCCCAGCATTTT.

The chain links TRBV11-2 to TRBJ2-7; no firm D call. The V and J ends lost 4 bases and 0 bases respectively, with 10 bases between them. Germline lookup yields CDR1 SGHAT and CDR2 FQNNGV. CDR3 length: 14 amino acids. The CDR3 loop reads CASSSTHSSYEQYF. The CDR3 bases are TGTGCCAGCAGCTCCACTCATAGCTCCTACGAGCAGTACTTC.

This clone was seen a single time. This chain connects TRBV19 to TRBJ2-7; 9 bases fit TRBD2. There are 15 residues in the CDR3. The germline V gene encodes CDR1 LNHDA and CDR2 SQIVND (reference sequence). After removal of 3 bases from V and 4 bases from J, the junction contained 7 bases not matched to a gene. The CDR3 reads CASSIGGGGAYEQYF. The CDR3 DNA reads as TGTGCCAGTAGTATTGGTGGCGGGGGGGCTTACGAGCAGTACTTC.

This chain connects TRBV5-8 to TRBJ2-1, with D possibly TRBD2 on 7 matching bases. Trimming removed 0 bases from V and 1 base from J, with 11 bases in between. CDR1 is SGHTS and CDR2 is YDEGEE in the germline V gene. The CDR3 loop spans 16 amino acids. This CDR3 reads CASSLVGGRSYNEQFF. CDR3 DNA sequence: TGTGCCAGCAGCTTGGTGGGGGGGCGGTCCTACAATGAGCAGTTCTTC.

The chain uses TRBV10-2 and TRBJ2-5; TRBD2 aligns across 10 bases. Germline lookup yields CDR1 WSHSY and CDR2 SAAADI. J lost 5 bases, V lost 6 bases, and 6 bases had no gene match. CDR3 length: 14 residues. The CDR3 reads CASRSGGAVETQYF. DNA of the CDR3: TGCGCCAGCAGGAGCGGGGGGGCCGTGGAGACCCAGTACTTC.

The CDR3 nucleotides are TGTGCCAGCAGCTTTTCCAGACTAGCGGGAGCTGGGGGTAAGGTGCAGTTCTTC. Encoded protein: CASSFSRLAGAGGKVQFF. V and J are TRBV7-2 and TRBJ2-1; 12 bases line up with TRBD2. With V trimmed by 3 bases and J by 12 bases, 18 bases remained unmatched. This CDR3 spans 18 amino acids. Germline V lookup: CDR1 SGHTA, CDR2 FQGNSA.

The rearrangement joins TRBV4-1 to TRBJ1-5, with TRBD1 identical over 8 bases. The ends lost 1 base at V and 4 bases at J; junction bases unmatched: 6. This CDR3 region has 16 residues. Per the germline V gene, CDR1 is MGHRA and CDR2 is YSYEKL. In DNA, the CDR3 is TGCGCCAGCAGCCAAGTAGGGACAGGTCCAAATCAGCCCCAGCATTTT. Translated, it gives CASSQVGTGPNQPQHF.

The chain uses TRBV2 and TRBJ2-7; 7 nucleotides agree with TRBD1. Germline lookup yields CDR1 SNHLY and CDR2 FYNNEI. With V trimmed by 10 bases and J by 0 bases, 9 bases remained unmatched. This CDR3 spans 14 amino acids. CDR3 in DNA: TGTGCCACTGGGAGAGGACAGGCCTCCTACGAGCAGTACTTC. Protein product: CATGRGQASYEQYF.

This CDR3 is CASSFGQDTYEQYF. The CDR3 bases are TGTGCCAGCAGCTTCGGACAGGATACCTACGAGCAGTACTTC. The J gene is TRBJ2-7, the V gene TRBV9, with 7 bases identical to TRBD1. There are 14 residues in the CDR3. Germline V gene data show CDR1 as SGDLS and CDR2 as YYNGEE. Losses at the gene ends were 4 bases for V and 2 bases for J; bases not matched to a gene: 6.

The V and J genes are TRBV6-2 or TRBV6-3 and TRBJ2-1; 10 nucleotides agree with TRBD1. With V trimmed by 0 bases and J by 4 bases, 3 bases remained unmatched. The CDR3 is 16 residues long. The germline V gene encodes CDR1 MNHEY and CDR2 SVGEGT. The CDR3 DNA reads TGTGCCAGCAGTTACTCGAGGACAGGGGGATACAATGAGCAGTTCTTC. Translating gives CASSYSRTGGYNEQFF.

The chain's CDR3 is CASSPSPPLNYGYTF. CDR3 DNA: TGTGCCAGCAGCCCCTCTCCCCCCCTTAACTATGGCTACACCTTC. The V call is TRBV6-5, the J call TRBJ1-2; D is unresolved. The germline V and J ends were trimmed by 6 bases and 1 base, with 15 bases remaining between them. CDR3 length equals 15 residues. The germline V gene encodes CDR1 MNHEY and CDR2 SVGAGI.

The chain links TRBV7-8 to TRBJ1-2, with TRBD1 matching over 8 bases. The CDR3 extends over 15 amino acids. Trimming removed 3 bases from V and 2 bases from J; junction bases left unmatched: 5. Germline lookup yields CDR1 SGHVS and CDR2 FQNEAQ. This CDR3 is CASSFGQGGNYGYTF. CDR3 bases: TGTGCCAGCAGCTTCGGACAGGGCGGCAACTATGGCTACACCTTC.

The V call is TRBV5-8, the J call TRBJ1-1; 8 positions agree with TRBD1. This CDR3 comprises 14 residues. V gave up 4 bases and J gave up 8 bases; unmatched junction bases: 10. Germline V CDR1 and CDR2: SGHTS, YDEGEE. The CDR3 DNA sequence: TGTGCCAGCAGCGGCCCGGGCAGGGGGCGGGAAGCTTTCTTT. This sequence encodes CASSGPGRGREAFF.

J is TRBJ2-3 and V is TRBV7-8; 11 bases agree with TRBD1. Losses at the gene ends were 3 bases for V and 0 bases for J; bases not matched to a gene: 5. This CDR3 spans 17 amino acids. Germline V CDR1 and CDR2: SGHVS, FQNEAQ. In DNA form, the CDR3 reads TGTGCCAGCAGCTTCTTTGGGACAGGGGGTAGCACAGATACGCAGTATTTT. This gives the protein CASSFFGTGGSTDTQYF. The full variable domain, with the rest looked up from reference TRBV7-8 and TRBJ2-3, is GAGVSQSPRYKVAKRGQDVALRCDPISGHVSLFWYQQALGQGPEFLTYFQNEAQLDKSGLPSDRFFAERPEGSVSTLKIQRTQQEDSAVYLCASSFFGTGGSTDTQYFGPGTRLTVL.

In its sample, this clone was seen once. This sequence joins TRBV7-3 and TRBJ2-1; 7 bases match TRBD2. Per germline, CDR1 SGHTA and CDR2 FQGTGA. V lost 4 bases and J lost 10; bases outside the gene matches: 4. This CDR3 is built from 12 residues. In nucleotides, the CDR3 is TGTGCCAGCAGCTCCTCCGGGAGGGAGCAGTTCTTC. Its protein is CASSSSGREQFF.

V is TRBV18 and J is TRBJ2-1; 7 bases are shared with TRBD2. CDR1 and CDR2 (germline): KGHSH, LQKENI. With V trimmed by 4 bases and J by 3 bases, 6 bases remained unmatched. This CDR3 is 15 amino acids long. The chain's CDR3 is CASSRLREGYNEQFF. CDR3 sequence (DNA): TGTGCCAGCTCACGACTCAGGGAGGGCTACAATGAGCAGTTCTTC.

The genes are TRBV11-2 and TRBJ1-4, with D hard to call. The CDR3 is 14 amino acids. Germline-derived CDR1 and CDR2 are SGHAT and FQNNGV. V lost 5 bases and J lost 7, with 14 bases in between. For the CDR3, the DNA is TGTGCCAGCAGCCCCACAGCTGTGACTGAAAAACTGTTTTTT. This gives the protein CASSPTAVTEKLFF.

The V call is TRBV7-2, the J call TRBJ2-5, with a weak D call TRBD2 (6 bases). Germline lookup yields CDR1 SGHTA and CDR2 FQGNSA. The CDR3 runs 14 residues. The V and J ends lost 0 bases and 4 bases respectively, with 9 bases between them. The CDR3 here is CASSLAGLPETQYF. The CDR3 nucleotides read TGTGCCAGCAGCTTAGCGGGACTCCCAGAGACCCAGTACTTC.

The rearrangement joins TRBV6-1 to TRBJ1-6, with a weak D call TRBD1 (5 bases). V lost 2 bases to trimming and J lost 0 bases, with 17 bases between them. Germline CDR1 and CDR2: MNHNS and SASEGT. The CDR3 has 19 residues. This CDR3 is CASSEFAGRTRSYNSPLHF. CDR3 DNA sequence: TGTGCCAGCAGTGAATTTGCGGGGCGAACCCGCTCCTATAATTCACCCCTCCACTTT.